This T cell receptor (beta chain) derives from a study of CD8 T cells in Susac syndrome. The authors reverse transcribed about 0.5 to 1 ug RNA with random hexamers. TCR beta CDR3 was amplified by immunoSEQ multiplex PCR. This amplification extended across 54 Vbeta and 13 Jbeta segments. One entry per CDR3 protein results from TCRdb running MiXCR on the immunoSEQ multiplex PCR reads. The data show about 200,000 distinct CDR3 sequences, 95% seen once. This CDR3 is built from 15 residues. Germline values: CDR1 ENHRY, CDR2 SYGVKD. Unmatched junction bases numbered 6, after V lost 4 bases and J lost 2 bases. Regarding the study as a whole: The study recognized that its TCR sequencing and HLA analysis covered a relatively small number of individuals.

As to this clonotype: Its matching antigen is unknown.

The genes are TRBV10-3 and TRBJ2-5, with 8 bases matching TRBD2. The source of this sequence is a human donor in good health. Material for sequencing was CD4+ T cells from PBMCs. CDR3 nucleotide sequence: TGTGCCATCAGTGCGGATAGCGGGGCTCAAGAGACCCAGTACTTC. This encodes CAISADSGAQETQYF.